This T cell receptor beta chain emerged from a study of blood T cell repertoires in COVID-19 (TCRdb year 2020). With regard to the full study: Samples from collaborators originated in the United States, Italy and Spain and spanned both the acute and convalescent phases of COVID-19. The prospective study material was composed of cDNA or gDNA derived from T cells, B-cell-depleted T cells, or PBMCs. A freely available public database, intended as a resource for researchers studying the immune response to SARS-CoV-2, is where the repertoires were released. The sample metadata nearly always contained a de-identified subject ID, COVID-19 status, age in years and sex. Deeply sampled blood TCRbeta repertoires from subjects exposed to, actively infected with, or recovered from COVID-19 were included in the dataset. Samples came from the ongoing ImmuneRACE study (first 160 participants) plus 1,254 subjects from 6 global collaborators. Where available, HLA class I and class II types were obtained from metadata supplied by the sample provider rather than from assay-based typing.

As concerns this clone: Its specific antigen is unknown. No much larger clone exists at a distance of one base, and base qualities are not known.

Whole blood was collected in K2EDTA tubes by collaborating institutions according to the institutions' own protocols. For TCRbeta analysis, collaborator samples were shipped as frozen whole blood, as isolated PBMCs, or as DNA extracted from either sample type. In the germline V gene, CDR1 corresponds to SGHRS and CDR2 to YFSETQ. Reading from cysteine to phenylalanine, the CDR3 counts 12 amino acids. Of the read, only the CDR3 DNA is kept; its 36 bases are in frame from base 1. Trimming costs V 6 bases and J 6 bases, and their ends lie 11 bases apart. Overall results and qualifications from the work: The amount of clinical and demographic metadata varied by source and participant and was provided uncurated.

The immunoSEQ Assay, a bias-controlled multiplex PCR, was used to amplify TCRbeta CDR3 regions from genomic DNA. Under the source paper's analysis protocol: The number of nucleated cells in each sample was estimated from the amplification of reference gene primers within the assay. Sequence reads were collapsed and filtered to measure the absolute abundance of every unique TCRbeta CDR3 rearrangement. For each sample, productive Simpson clonality was calculated by taking the square root of Simpson's diversity index across productive rearrangements. Sourced from immuneACCESS, this table was stored by TCRdb with only in-frame sequences that have V and J called. A share of the clones is absent; for the studies checked, an unresolved V gene accounts for under half, and the remainder has no known explanation. The V and J calls and the clone size are those of that table, but D and trimming were determined from the DNA. This sample holds 200,000 to 250,000 clones; roughly 88% were observed only once. The ten most abundant clones make up 9.7% of the sample.

Sequencing was carried out using peripheral blood. This chain is built from TRBV5-1 and TRBJ2-3; tentative D gene TRBD2, with 5 bases matching. This receptor was identified in a man aged 45-65 years with active or convalescent COVID-19. The CDR3 loop reads CASNSLGDTQYF. The nucleotide sequence reads TGCGCCAGCAACTCACTAGGGGATACGCAGTATTTT.